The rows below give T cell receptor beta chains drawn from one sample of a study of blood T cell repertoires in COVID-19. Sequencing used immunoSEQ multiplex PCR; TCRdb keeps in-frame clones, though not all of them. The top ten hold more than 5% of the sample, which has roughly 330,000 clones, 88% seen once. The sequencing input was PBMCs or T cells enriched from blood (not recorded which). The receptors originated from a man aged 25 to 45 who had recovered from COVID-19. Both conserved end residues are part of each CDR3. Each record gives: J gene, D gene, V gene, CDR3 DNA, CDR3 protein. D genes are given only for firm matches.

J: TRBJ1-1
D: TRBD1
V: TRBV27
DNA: TGTGCCAGCAGACCGACAGGGGGCGTCCAAGCTTTCTTT
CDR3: CASRPTGGVQAFF

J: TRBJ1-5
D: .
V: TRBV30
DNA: TGTGCCTGGAGTCCACCCCCCGGGACAACTATCTATAGCAATCAGCCCCAGCATTTT
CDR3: CAWSPPPGTTIYSNQPQHF

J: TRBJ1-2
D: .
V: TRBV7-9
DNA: TGTGCCAGCAGCTTGGGACAAAGCTATGGCTACACCTTC
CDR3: CASSLGQSYGYTF

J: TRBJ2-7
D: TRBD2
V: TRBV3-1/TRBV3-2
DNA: TGTGCCAGCAGTCCTAGGAGAAGGGGACTAGCGGGGGGGTCCAACGAGCAGTACTTC
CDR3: CASSPRRRGLAGGSNEQYF

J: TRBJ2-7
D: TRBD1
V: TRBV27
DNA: TGTGCCAGCAGTTTAAGTTTCGGAGACAGGGTCTACGAGCAGTACTTC
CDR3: CASSLSFGDRVYEQYF

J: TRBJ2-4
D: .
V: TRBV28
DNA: TGTGCCAGCAGCGCCGTTAGACTAGCCAAAAACATTCAGTACTTC
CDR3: CASSAVRLAKNIQYF

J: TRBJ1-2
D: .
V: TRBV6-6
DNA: TGTGCCAGCTCAAAATGGGGCCTAAATGGCTACACCTTC
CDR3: CASSKWGLNGYTF

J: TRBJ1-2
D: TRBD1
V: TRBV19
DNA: TGTGCCAGTAGTAGAGCTGGGACAGATCCTTATGGCTACACCTTC
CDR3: CASSRAGTDPYGYTF

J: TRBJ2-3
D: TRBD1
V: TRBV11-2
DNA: TGTGCCAGCAGCTTGGGACAGGGAGTTTTGAATACGCAGTATTTT
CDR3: CASSLGQGVLNTQYF

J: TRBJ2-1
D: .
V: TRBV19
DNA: TGTGCCAGTAGTTTCCAGTCCTACAATGAGCAGTTCTTC
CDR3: CASSFQSYNEQFF

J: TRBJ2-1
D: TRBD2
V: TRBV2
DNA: TGTGCCAGCAGTGAAGGCGGGCTAGCGGGGTACAATGAGCAGTTCTTC
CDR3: CASSEGGLAGYNEQFF

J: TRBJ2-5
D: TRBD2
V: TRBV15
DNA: TGTGCCACCAGCGGGACTAGAGAAGAGACCCAGTACTTC
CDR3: CATSGTREETQYF

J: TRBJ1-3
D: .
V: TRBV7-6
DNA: TGTGCCAGCAGCCCCCTCCCCGGCTCTGGAAACACCATATATTTT
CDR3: CASSPLPGSGNTIYF